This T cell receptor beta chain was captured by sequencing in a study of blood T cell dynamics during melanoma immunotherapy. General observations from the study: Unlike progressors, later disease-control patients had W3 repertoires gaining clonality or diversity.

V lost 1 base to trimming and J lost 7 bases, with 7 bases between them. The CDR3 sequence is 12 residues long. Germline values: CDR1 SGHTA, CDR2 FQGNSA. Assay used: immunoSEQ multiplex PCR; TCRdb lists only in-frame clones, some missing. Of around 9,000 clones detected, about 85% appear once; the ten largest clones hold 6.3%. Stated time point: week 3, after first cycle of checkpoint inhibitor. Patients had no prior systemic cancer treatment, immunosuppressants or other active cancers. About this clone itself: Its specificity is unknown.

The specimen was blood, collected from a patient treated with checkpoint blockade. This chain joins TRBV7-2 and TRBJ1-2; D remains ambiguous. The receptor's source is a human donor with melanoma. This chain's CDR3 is CASSLEGFGYTF. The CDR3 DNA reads TGTGCCAGCAGCTTAGAAGGTTTTGGCTACACCTTC.